The 10 T cell receptor beta chains in this list originate from one sample, sequenced in a study of T cell responses to AZD1222 COVID-19 vaccine. TCRdb's table, derived via immunoSEQ multiplex PCR, lists solely in-frame clones and lacks some. The sample lists 85,000 to 100,000 clones, roughly 92% seen once, with roughly an eighth in the top ten. Sequences were derived from peripheral blood, sampled on day 0 of AZD1222 vaccination. The receptors derive from an adult in good health.

The chain carries TRBV24-1 and TRBJ1-1; perhaps TRBD1 as D (6 bases). The CDR3 is made up of 11 amino acids. Trimming shortened V by 7 bases and J by 8 bases, and 10 bases separated the two germline ends. The V gene's germline CDR1 is KGHDR and CDR2 SFDVKD. The CDR3 DNA reads TGTGCCACCAGGGACAGTAAGGAAGCTTTCTTT. Translating it yields CATRDSKEAFF.

The chain links TRBV28 to TRBJ1-2; D call uncertain. Germline values: CDR1 MDHEN, CDR2 SYDVKM. CDR3 length: 14 amino acids. V was shortened by 3 bases and J by 5 bases, with 13 bases between the two germline ends. DNA of the CDR3: TGTGCCAGCAGTTTCGGAGGCCAGCTTTATGGCTACACCTTC. It codes for CASSFGGQLYGYTF.

The genes are TRBV30 and TRBJ1-3; no reliable D call. Germline lookup yields CDR1 GTSNPN and CDR2 SVGIG (reference sequence). This CDR3 spans 12 amino acids. The CDR3, as DNA: TGTGCAGAGCGAGGGTCTGGAAACACCATATATTTT. Translated, it gives CAERGSGNTIYF.

Concerning this clone: At one of its ends the junction is not consistent with the germline gene, which may arise from a read error. The rearrangement uses TRBV6-1 and TRBJ2-7; 7 nucleotides align to TRBD1. CDR3 length: 16 residues. Germline loops: CDR1 MNHNS, CDR2 SASEGT. The CDR3 nucleotides read TGTGCCAGCAGTGAGACTATGGGACAGCCTAGAATGTACAGGCGCTTC. It specifies CASSETMGQPRMYRRF.

The J gene is TRBJ2-7, the V gene TRBV11-3; maybe TRBD1 (6 bases). Trimming left V 5 bases short and J 3 bases short, with 11 bases between. CDR1 and CDR2 (germline): SGHNT, YENEEA. This CDR3 is 13 amino acids long. The CDR3 reads CASSLNRDYEQYF. In DNA, the CDR3 is TGTGCCAGCAGCCTTAACAGGGACTACGAGCAGTACTTC.

This sequence joins TRBV3-1 (or the pseudogene TRBV3-2) and TRBJ2-5, with 11 bases fitting TRBD2. After removal of 0 bases from V and 9 bases from J, the junction contained 12 bases not matched to a gene. Germline V gene data show CDR1 as LGHDT and CDR2 as YNNKEL (reference sequence). The CDR3 covers 17 residues. CDR3 sequence (DNA): TGTGCCAGCAGCCAAGATGTTGGGGGACTAGCGGAGTTAGCCCAGTACTTC. It codes for CASSQDVGGLAELAQYF.

CDR3 sequence: CASSPGGPELFF. CDR3 sequence (DNA): TGTGCCAGCAGCCCCGGGGGGCCGGAACTGTTTTTT. The rearrangement joins TRBV3-1 (or the pseudogene TRBV3-2) to TRBJ1-4; tentatively, D is TRBD1 (6 bases). Per germline, CDR1 LGHDT and CDR2 YNNKEL (reference sequence). The CDR3 covers 12 residues. V gave up 4 bases and J gave up 12 bases, with 12 bases separating them.

The V gene is TRBV5-6, the J gene TRBJ1-2, with D unclear. V lost 6 bases, J lost 4 bases, and 19 bases lay in between. CDR1 is SGHDT, CDR2 YYEEEE, per germline. The CDR3 runs to 15 residues. This CDR3 is CASNPDRTFPYGYTF. CDR3 DNA: TGTGCCAGCAACCCAGACCGGACGTTCCCCTATGGCTACACCTTC.

This rearrangement joins TRBV24-1 to TRBJ1-2; a possible D gene is TRBD1 (5 bases). V lost 5 bases, J lost 2 bases, and 20 bases lay in between. The CDR3 covers 17 residues. Germline lookup yields CDR1 KGHDR and CDR2 SFDVKD. The CDR3 here is CATSVPIPGPNNYGYTF. The CDR3 DNA reads as TGTGCCACCAGTGTCCCAATACCGGGACCGAACAACTATGGCTACACCTTC.

This chain uses TRBV5-4 with TRBJ1-3, with 8 positions matching TRBD1. CDR3 size: 14 residues. Germline V CDR1 and CDR2: SGHNT, YYREEE (reference sequence). Losses at the gene ends were 4 bases for V and 8 bases for J; bases not matched to a gene: 8. CDR3 nucleotide sequence: TGTGCCAGCAGCCAAGACAGGGGTGCTTACACCATATATTTT. This gives the protein CASSQDRGAYTIYF.